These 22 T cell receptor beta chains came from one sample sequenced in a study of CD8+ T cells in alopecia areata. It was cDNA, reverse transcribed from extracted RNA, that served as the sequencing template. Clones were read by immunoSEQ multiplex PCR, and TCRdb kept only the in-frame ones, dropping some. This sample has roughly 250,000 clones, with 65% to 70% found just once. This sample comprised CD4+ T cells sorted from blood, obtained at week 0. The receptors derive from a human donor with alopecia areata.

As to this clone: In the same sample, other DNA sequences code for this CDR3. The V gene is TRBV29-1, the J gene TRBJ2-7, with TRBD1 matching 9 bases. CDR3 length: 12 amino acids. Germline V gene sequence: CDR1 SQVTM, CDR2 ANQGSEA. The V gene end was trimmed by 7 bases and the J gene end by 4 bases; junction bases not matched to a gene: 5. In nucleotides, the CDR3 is TGCAGCGCCTCGGGACAGGGATACGAGCAGTACTTC. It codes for CSASGQGYEQYF.

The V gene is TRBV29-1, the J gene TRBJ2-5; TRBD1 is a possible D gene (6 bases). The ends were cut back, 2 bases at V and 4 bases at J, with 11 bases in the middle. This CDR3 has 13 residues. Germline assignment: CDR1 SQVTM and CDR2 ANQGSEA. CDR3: CSVETGFGETQYF. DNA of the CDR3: TGCAGCGTTGAAACAGGGTTCGGAGAGACCCAGTACTTC.

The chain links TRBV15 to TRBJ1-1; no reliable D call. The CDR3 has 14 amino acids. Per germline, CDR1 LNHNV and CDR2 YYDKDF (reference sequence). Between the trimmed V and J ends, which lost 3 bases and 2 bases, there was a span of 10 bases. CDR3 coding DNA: TGTGCCACCAGCAGCGCCGGGCCTAACACTGAAGCTTTCTTT. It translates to CATSSAGPNTEAFF.

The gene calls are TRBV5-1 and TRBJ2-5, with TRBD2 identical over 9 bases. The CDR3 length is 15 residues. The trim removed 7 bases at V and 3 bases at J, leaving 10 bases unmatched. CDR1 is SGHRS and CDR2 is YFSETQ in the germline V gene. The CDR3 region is CASRERVAGEETQYF. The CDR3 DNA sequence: TGCGCCAGCCGCGAGAGGGTAGCGGGGGAAGAGACCCAGTACTTC.

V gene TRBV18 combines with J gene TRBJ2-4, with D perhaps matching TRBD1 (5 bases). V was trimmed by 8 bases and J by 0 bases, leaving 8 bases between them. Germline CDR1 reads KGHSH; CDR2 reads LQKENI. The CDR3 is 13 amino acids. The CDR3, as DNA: TGTGCCAGCGCAGGGTTAGCCAAAAACATTCAGTACTTC. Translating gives CASAGLAKNIQYF.

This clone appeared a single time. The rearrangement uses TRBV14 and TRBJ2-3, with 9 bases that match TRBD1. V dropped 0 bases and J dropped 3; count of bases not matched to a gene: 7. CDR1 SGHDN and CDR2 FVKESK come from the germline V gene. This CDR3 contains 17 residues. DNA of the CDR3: TGTGCCAGCAGCCAAGATCGTGGGACAGGGTGGACAGATACGCAGTATTTT. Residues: CASSQDRGTGWTDTQYF.

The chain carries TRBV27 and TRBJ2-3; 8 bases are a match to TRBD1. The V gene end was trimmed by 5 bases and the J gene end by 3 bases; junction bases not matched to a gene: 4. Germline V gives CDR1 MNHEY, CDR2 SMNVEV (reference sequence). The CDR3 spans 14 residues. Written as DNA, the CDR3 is TGTGCCAGCAGTACCGGACAGGGAACAGATACGCAGTATTTT. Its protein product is CASSTGQGTDTQYF.

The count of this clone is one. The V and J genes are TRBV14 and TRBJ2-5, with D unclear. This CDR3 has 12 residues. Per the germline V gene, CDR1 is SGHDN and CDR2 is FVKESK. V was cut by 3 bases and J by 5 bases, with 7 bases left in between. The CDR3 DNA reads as TGTGCCAGCAGCCAGTGGTCGGAGACCCAGTACTTC. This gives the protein CASSQWSETQYF.

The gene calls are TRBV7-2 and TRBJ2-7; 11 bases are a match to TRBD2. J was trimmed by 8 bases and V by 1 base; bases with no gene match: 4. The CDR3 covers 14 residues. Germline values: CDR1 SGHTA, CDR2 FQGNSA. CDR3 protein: CASSLGTSGGKQYF. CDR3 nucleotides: TGTGCCAGCAGCTTAGGTACTAGCGGGGGAAAGCAGTACTTC.

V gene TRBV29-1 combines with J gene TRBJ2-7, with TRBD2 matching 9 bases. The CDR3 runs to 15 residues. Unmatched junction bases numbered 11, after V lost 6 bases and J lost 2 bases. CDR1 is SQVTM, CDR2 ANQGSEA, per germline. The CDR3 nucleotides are TGCAGCGTCTCCCCCATAGCGGGGGTGACCTACGAGCAGTACTTC. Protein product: CSVSPIAGVTYEQYF.

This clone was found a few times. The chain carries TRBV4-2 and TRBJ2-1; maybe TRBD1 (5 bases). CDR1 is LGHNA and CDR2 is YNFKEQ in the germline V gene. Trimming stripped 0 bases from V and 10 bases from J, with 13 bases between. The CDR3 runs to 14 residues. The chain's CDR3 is CASSQDPGSVEQFF. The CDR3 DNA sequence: TGTGCCAGCAGCCAAGATCCAGGGTCGGTAGAGCAGTTCTTC.

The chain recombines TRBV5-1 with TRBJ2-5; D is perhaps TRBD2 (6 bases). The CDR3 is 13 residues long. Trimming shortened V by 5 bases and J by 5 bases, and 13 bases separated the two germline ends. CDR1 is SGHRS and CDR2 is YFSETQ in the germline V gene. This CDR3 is CASSFGTLETQYF. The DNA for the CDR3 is TGCGCCAGCAGTTTCGGGACTCTGGAGACCCAGTACTTC.

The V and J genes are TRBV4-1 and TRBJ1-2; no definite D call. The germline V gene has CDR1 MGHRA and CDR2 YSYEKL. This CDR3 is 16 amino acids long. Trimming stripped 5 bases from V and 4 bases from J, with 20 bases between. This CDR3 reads CASSTPSSGASYGYTF. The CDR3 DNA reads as TGCGCCAGCAGCACACCTTCATCGGGAGCTTCCTATGGCTACACCTTC.

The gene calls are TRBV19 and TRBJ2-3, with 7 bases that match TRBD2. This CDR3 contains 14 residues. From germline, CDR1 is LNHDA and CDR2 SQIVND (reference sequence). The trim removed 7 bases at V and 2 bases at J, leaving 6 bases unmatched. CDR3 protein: CASTSAGDTDTQYF. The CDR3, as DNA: TGTGCCAGTACTTCTGCGGGGGACACAGATACGCAGTATTTT.

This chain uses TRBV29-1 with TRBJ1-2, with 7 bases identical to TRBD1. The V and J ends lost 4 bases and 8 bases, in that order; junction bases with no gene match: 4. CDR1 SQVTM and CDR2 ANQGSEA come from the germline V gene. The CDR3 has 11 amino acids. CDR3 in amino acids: CSVVGGDGYTF. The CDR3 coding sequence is TGCAGCGTTGTAGGGGGCGACGGCTACACCTTC.

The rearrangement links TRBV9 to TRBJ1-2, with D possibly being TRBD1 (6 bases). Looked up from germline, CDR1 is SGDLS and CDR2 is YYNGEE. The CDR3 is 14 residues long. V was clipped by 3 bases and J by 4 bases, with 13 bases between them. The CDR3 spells CASSARDTTYGYTF. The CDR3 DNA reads TGTGCCAGCAGCGCGAGGGACACCACCTATGGCTACACCTTC.

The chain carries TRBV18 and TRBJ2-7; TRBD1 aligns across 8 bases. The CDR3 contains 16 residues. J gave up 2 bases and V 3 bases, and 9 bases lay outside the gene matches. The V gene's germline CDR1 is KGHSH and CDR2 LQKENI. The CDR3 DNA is TGTGCCAGCTCACCTGGACAGGGTCCCAGAGCCTACGAGCAGTACTTC. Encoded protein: CASSPGQGPRAYEQYF.

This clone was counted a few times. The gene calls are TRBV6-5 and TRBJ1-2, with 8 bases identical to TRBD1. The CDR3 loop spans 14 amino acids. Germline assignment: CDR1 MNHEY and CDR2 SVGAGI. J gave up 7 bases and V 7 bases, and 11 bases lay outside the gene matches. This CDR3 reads CASTSSGGGGGYTF. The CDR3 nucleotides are TGTGCCAGCACCTCTTCAGGGGGCGGGGGTGGCTACACCTTC.

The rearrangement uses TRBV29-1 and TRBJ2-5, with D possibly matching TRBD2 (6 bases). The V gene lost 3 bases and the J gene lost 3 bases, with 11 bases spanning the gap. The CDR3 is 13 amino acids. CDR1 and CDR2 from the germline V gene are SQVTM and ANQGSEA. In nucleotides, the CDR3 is TGCAGCGTTGATCTAGCGTATAAAGAGACCCAGTACTTC. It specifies CSVDLAYKETQYF. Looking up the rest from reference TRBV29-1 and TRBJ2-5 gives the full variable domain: SAVISQKPSRDICQRGTSLTIQCQVDSQVTMMFWYRQQPGQSLTLIATANQGSEATYESGFVIDKFPISRPNLTFSTLTVSNMSPEDSSIYLCSVDLAYKETQYFGPGTRLLVL.

This chain's CDR3 is CASSRKGDEQYF. CDR3 DNA sequence: TGTGCCAGTAGCCGAAAGGGGGACGAGCAGTACTTC. The chain uses TRBV19 and TRBJ2-7, with a weak D call TRBD1 (6 bases). Germline values: CDR1 LNHDA, CDR2 SQIVND (reference sequence). The CDR3 sequence is 12 residues long. V was pared by 6 bases and J by 5 bases, with 11 bases between. The full variable domain, completed using reference TRBV19 and TRBJ2-7, is DGGITQSPKYLFRKEGQNVTLSCEQNLNHDAMYWYRQDPGQGLRLIYYSQIVNDFQKGDIAEGYSVSREKKESFPLTVTSAQKNPTAFYLCASSRKGDEQYFGPGTRLTVT.

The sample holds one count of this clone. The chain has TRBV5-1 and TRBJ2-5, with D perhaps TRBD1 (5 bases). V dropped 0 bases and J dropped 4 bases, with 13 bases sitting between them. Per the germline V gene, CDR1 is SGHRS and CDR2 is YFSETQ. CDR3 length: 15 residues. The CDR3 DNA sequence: TGCGCCAGCAGCTTGGAGGGGCACGTGGGAGAGACCCAGTACTTC. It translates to CASSLEGHVGETQYF.

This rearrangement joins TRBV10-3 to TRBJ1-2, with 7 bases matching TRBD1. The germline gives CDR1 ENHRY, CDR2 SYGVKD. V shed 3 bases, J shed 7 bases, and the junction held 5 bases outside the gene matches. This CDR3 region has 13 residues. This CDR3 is CAISDDRVGGYTF. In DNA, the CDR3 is TGTGCCATCAGTGATGACAGGGTCGGTGGCTACACCTTC.